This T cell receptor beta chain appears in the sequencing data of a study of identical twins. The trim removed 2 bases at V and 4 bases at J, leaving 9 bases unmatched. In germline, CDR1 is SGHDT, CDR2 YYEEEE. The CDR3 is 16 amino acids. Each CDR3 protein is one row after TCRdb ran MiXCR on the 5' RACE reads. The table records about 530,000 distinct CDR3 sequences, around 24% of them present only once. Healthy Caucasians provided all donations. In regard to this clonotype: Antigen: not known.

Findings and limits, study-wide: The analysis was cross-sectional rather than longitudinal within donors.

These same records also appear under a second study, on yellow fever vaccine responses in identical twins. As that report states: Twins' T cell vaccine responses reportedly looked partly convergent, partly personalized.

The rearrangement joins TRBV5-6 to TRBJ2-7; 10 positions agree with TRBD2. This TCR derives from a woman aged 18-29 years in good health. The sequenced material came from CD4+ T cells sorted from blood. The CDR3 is CASSFLRTSGNYEQYF. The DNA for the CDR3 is TGTGCCAGCAGCTTCCTGCGGACTAGCGGAAATTACGAGCAGTACTTC.